This is a list of T cell receptor beta chains from one sample in a study of T cell responses to AZD1222 COVID-19 vaccine. TCRdb keeps only in-frame clones here, not all; method: immunoSEQ multiplex PCR. The sample lists about 120,000 clones; 85% to 95% were seen once. The sequenced sample was peripheral blood, obtained on day 0 of AZD1222 vaccination. The receptors shown here come from an adult in good health. The CDR3 runs from the conserved cysteine through the conserved F or W. A D gene is named only where the DNA matches it firmly. Expanded clones are given a class, and other clones once, few, many or no size at all.

d_call,clone_size,v_call,j_call,cdr3_nt,cdr3_aa
-,-,TRBV7-9,TRBJ1-5,TGTGCCAGCAGCCCCGGGACCAGGGGTCAGCCCCAGCATTTT,CASSPGTRGQPQHF
-,-,TRBV6-1,TRBJ1-5,TGTGCCAGCAGTGAAGGTCGACTGGGCCTTGATCAGCCCCAGCATTTT,CASSEGRLGLDQPQHF
TRBD1,-,TRBV9,TRBJ1-1,TGTGCCAGCAGTTTGGGGACAGGCACTGAAGCTTTCTTT,CASSLGTGTEAFF
TRBD2,-,TRBV7-9,TRBJ2-3,TGTGCCAGCCCAGGGACTAGCGGGAGCCGAAGCACAGATACGCAGTATTTT,CASPGTSGSRSTDTQYF
TRBD2,-,TRBV30,TRBJ2-1,TGTGCCTGGAGTGTAGGTAGCGGGAGATACAATGAGCAGTTCTTC,CAWSVGSGRYNEQFF
TRBD1,-,TRBV27,TRBJ2-3,TGTGCCAGCAGTTTTGACAGGGGCACAGATACGCAGTATTTT,CASSFDRGTDTQYF
-,-,TRBV4-1,TRBJ1-5,TGCGCCAGCAGCCACCCGGACGGACAGCCCCAGCATTTT,CASSHPDGQPQHF
TRBD1,-,TRBV10-2,TRBJ1-1,TGCGCCATCCTACGACAGGGGGAAGCTTTCTTT,CAILRQGEAFF
-,-,TRBV6-5,TRBJ1-5,TGTGCCAGCAGTTACGGAGGTCAGCCCCAGCATTTT,CASSYGGQPQHF
-,-,TRBV2,TRBJ1-5,TGTGCCAGCAGTGTTGCGGGGGGAGCCCAGCATTTT,CASSVAGGAQHF
-,-,TRBV9,TRBJ1-2,TGTGCCAGCAGCGTATTTAGCAATAACTATGGCTACACCTTC,CASSVFSNNYGYTF
TRBD1,-,TRBV28,TRBJ1-4,TGTGCCAGCAGACCTCACGGACAGGGCGATAATGAAAAACTGTTTTTT,CASRPHGQGDNEKLFF
TRBD1,-,TRBV7-9,TRBJ1-1,TGTGCCAGCAGCCCTCCGGGACAGCCGAACACTGAAGCTTTCTTT,CASSPPGQPNTEAFF
-,-,TRBV27,TRBJ2-1,TGTGCCAGCAGTGTCCCTTCCTACAATGAGCAGTTCTTC,CASSVPSYNEQFF
-,-,TRBV25-1,TRBJ2-3,TGTGCCAGCAATAATAGGGGGACCAATACGCAGTATTTT,CASNNRGTNTQYF
TRBD1,-,TRBV5-6,TRBJ2-1,TGTGCCAGCAGTCCCACAGGGGAATTTTTCGTCTTC,CASSPTGEFFVF
TRBD1,-,TRBV15,TRBJ1-3,TGTGCCACCAGACCTGGACAGGGGAGCTCTGGAAACACCATATATTTT,CATRPGQGSSGNTIYF
-,-,TRBV19,TRBJ2-7,TGTGCCAGTAGTATAGGGCAGATCAGCCCCTACGAGCAGTACTTC,CASSIGQISPYEQYF
-,-,TRBV20-1,TRBJ1-2,TGCAGTGCTAGAGTACAGGTGGTCGACACCTTC,CSARVQVVDTF
-,once,TRBV24-1,TRBJ1-1,TGTGCCACCAGTGATTCGGGGTTGTGGGGTGAAGCTTTCTTT,CATSDSGLWGEAFF
-,once,TRBV5-1,TRBJ1-2,TGCGCCAGTAGAGATTCCCAGGGGAACTATGGCTACACCTTC,CASRDSQGNYGYTF
-,-,TRBV11-2,TRBJ2-7,TGTGCCAGCAGCTTAAACGGGGAGCAGTACTTC,CASSLNGEQYF
-,-,TRBV28,TRBJ2-7,TGTGCCAGCAGTTCGGCCTACGAGCAGTACTTC,CASSSAYEQYF
TRBD1,-,TRBV7-9,TRBJ1-1,TGTGCCAGCAGCCGACAGGGGGACACTGAAGCTTTCTTT,CASSRQGDTEAFF
TRBD2,-,TRBV11-2,TRBJ2-1,TGTGCCAGCAGCTTAGGCGGGACTAGCGGGATCAATGAGCAGTTCTTC,CASSLGGTSGINEQFF
TRBD2,-,TRBV18,TRBJ2-1,TGTGCCAGCTCCTCGGCGGGCGGGAGCCCCATCAATGAGCAGTTCTTC,CASSSAGGSPINEQFF
-,-,TRBV7-3,TRBJ2-1,TGTGCCAGCAGCTTATGGGTAGACACAGAAGGCTACAATGAGCAGTTCTTC,CASSLWVDTEGYNEQFF
-,-,TRBV7-9,TRBJ1-5,TGTGCCAGCAGCGTCGGGGATCAGCCCCAGCATTTT,CASSVGDQPQHF
-,-,TRBV28,TRBJ1-3,TGTGCCAGCAGCTACCCCAGGCAGACTGGAAACACCATATATTTT,CASSYPRQTGNTIYF
-,-,TRBV10-2,TRBJ1-1,TGCGCCAGCAGTTTTAGGGGGAACACTGAAGCTTTCTTT,CASSFRGNTEAFF
-,-,TRBV3-1/TRBV3-2,TRBJ2-7,TGTGCCAGCAGCCAAGAGCTCCTTCTACGAGGGCAGTACTTC,CASSQELLLRGQYF
-,once,TRBV7-6,TRBJ1-1,TGTGCCAGCAGCTTAGGAGGAGTGCGGAACACTGAAGCTTTCTTT,CASSLGGVRNTEAFF
-,-,TRBV10-1,TRBJ2-1,TGCGCCAGCAGTGAGGGACAGTACAATGAGCAGTTCTTC,CASSEGQYNEQFF
TRBD2,-,TRBV3-1/TRBV3-2,TRBJ2-3,TGTGCCAGCAGCCAAGATCTTATAGGTAGCGGGAGTACAGATACGCAGTATTTT,CASSQDLIGSGSTDTQYF
-,-,TRBV12-3/TRBV12-4,TRBJ1-6,TGTGCCAGCAGCGGGGACGGTTCACCCCTCCACTTT,CASSGDGSPLHF
-,-,TRBV28,TRBJ2-1,TGTGCCAGCAGTCCACTACGTCCCAATGAGCAGTTCTTC,CASSPLRPNEQFF
-,-,TRBV7-9,TRBJ2-3,TGTGCCAGCAGCCCACGGACCTTTCGCACAGATACGCAGTATTTT,CASSPRTFRTDTQYF
-,-,TRBV5-1,TRBJ1-2,TGCGCCAGCAGCTTAGGGGAGAGCGGTGGCTACACCTTC,CASSLGESGGYTF
-,-,TRBV18,TRBJ2-5,TGTGCCAGCTCACGGACTGTCAATCAAGAGACCCAGTACTTC,CASSRTVNQETQYF
TRBD2,-,TRBV29-1,TRBJ2-1,TGCAGCGCTGGACTAGCGGGCAATGAGCAGTTCTTC,CSAGLAGNEQFF
-,-,TRBV11-2,TRBJ2-3,TGTGCCAGCAGCTTATGGGACCGCACAGATACGCAGTATTTT,CASSLWDRTDTQYF
-,-,TRBV12-3/TRBV12-4,TRBJ2-1,TGTGCCAGCAGTGCCTTAGGTAGCAGTGAGCAGTTCTTC,CASSALGSSEQFF
-,-,TRBV5-4,TRBJ2-1,TGTGCCAGCAGCTTGACTAGCTCGGCCAATGAGCAGTTCTTC,CASSLTSSANEQFF
-,-,TRBV2,TRBJ1-1,TGTGCCAGCATCCTGGACAGCATGAACACTGAAGCTTTCTTT,CASILDSMNTEAFF
-,-,TRBV5-4,TRBJ1-2,TGTGCCAGCAGCTTGGACGGGGCCTATGGCTACACCTTC,CASSLDGAYGYTF
-,-,TRBV10-3,TRBJ1-5,TGTGCCATCAGTGACAGTAATAGCAATCAGCCCCAGCATTTT,CAISDSNSNQPQHF
-,-,TRBV7-3,TRBJ1-1,TGTGCCAGCAGCTTAACGCGGGACACTGAAGCTTTCTTT,CASSLTRDTEAFF
-,-,TRBV11-2,TRBJ1-1,TGTGCCAGCAGCCGTTGGGGTGCGGATATGAACACTGAAGCTTTCTTT,CASSRWGADMNTEAFF
-,-,TRBV4-1,TRBJ2-1,TGCGCCAGCAGCCAAGGGGACGAGAGAGGCAATGAGCAGTTCTTC,CASSQGDERGNEQFF
-,-,TRBV7-8,TRBJ2-5,TGTGCCAGCAGCTTGATTGGTGGAGAGACCCAGTACTTC,CASSLIGGETQYF
-,-,TRBV2,TRBJ1-2,TGTGCCAGCAGGGGAAAGGGCTACACCTTC,CASRGKGYTF
-,-,TRBV7-9,TRBJ2-7,TGTGCCAGCAGCAAACCCCTATCCGCCTTGCCGGCCGAGCAGTACTTC,CASSKPLSALPAEQYF
-,-,TRBV7-9,TRBJ1-2,TGTGCCAGCAGCTTCCAAAACTATGGCTACACCTTC,CASSFQNYGYTF